The entry below describes one T cell receptor beta chain. The specificity of this receptor is unknown. No clone much larger than this one lies a single base away; base qualities are absent. Libraries were prepared through the immunoSEQ multiplex PCR assay. For TCR sequencing, RNA was extracted from every sample and reverse transcribed into cDNA to serve as template. First-strand cDNA was synthesized using SuperScript III with a 2:1 mix of oligo-dT and random hexamers. Amplification bias was assessed with a synthetic immune receptor repertoire, and residual bias was removed computationally. The source study handled its data this way. Raw reads were preprocessed for error removal, and CDR3 was defined according to IMGT conventions as running from the conserved cysteine to phenylalanine. Clonality was computed by normalizing Shannon entropy by log2 of the number of productive unique TCRs and subtracting the result from 1. CD4 or CD8 identity of scalp clones was inferred by cross-referencing scalp TCRbeta sequences with sorted blood CD4 and CD8 repertoires. TCRdb took over this immuneACCESS table, retaining in-frame rearrangements with V and J assigned. Such tables are incomplete; in checked studies, under half of the missing clones stem from an unresolved V gene, and the remainder is unexplained. The DNA gave D and trimming, while V, J and clone size come from that table. This sample is represented by 200,000 to 250,000 clones; 45% to 70% of them were singletons. The ten most abundant clones make up around 5.1% of the sample.

PBMCs were isolated by density centrifugation and stained for CD3, CD4 and CD8, and CD4+ and CD8+ T cells were sorted on a FACSAria. Scalp biopsies and blood samples were obtained from unaffected controls. V sheds 4 bases and J sheds 4 bases, leaving 17 bases between their ends. The CDR3, cysteine through phenylalanine, is 15 amino acids long. Of all the DNA, just the CDR3 is kept, 45 bases in frame from base 1. CDR1 SGHNT and CDR2 YYREEE are derived from the germline V gene (reference sequence). The sample originates from a study of CD8+ T cells in alopecia areata (dated by TCRdb to 2017 to 2018). About the investigation overall: High-throughput TCRbeta sequencing was used to examine T cell clonal expansion in alopecia areata in both the C3H/HeJ mouse model and human patients. TCRbeta CDR3 regions were amplified by immunoSEQ multiplex PCR using 35 Vbeta forward and 13 Jbeta reverse primers. Scalp clonality was compared across normal scalp (n=4), patchy alopecia areata scalp (n=8), and alopecia totalis/universalis scalp (n=8). Scalp tissue and sorted CD4+ and CD8+ peripheral blood T cells from patchy and totalis/universalis alopecia areata patients and from healthy controls were covered by human TCRbeta sequencing. RNA was extracted with the PAXgene miRNA kit for fixed scalp, the miRNeasy kit for PBMCs, and the RNeasy kit for mouse skin.

Summary of the overall study and its limitations: Higher clonality and more expanded CD8+ clones were observed in lesional scalp than in normal scalp, particularly in alopecia totalis/universalis, a finding suggestive of antigenic drive. Shared TCR sequences between patients were less evident than in mice, which may be partly attributable to HLA diversity in the patient population. Resident alphabeta T cells in normal human skin are also sequenced, complicating scalp TCR repertoire analysis, unlike mouse skin dominated by gammadelta T cells.

Input material: CD8+ T cells sorted from blood. Recombination connected TRBV5-4 to TRBJ1-1; 6 matching bases give a weak D call of TRBD1. This receptor was obtained from a human donor in good health. This receptor carries the CDR3 CASSRHTEGGTEAFF. The sequenced DNA is TGTGCCAGCAGCCGACATACGGAGGGGGGCACTGAAGCTTTCTTT.